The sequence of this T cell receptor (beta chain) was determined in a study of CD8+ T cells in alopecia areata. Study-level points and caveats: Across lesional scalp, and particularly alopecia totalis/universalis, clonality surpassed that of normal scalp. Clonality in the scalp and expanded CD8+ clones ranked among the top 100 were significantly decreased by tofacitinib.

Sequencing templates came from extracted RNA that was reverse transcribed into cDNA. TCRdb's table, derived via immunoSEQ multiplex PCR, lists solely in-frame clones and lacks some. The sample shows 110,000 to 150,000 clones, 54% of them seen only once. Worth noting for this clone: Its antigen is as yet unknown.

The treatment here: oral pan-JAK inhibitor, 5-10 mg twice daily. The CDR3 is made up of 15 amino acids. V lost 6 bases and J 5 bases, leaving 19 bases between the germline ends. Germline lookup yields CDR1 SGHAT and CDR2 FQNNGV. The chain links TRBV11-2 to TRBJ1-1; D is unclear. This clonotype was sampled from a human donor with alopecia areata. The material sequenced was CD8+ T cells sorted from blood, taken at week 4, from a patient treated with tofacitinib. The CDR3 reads CASSFQDATLTEAFF. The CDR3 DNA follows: TGTGCCAGCAGTTTTCAGGACGCGACTCTAACTGAAGCTTTCTTT.